This T cell receptor beta chain appears in the sequencing data of a study of vaccination and CD4 T cells after COVID-19. The germline V and J ends were trimmed by 4 bases and 3 bases, with 12 bases remaining between them. Germline CDR1 reads SGHNT; CDR2 reads YENEEA. This CDR3 is built from 14 residues. Time point defined: late sampling 161 to 241 days after vaccination in a few convalescent patients. Indicated treatment: roughly 10-day PBMC culture with coronavirus spike peptide pools or control peptides (ViraFEST assay). Once peptide pools had expanded antigen-specific T cells, ViraFEST sequenced TCRs. The assay that was used to sequence DNA from cultured CD4+ T cells was the Oncomine TCR Beta short-read assay. TCRdb reprocessed the PCR reads via MiXCR and lists one record per CDR3 protein. The data hold over 20,000 distinct CDR3 sequences, with more than 30% observed a single time. There are many counts of this clonotype. The antigen is undetermined.

This clonotype was sampled from a human donor who had recovered from COVID-19. Sequenced here: CD4+ T cells from blood, cultured in vitro, sampled about 7 months after SARS-CoV-2 vaccination. This chain joins TRBV11-3 and TRBJ1-1; no firm D call. CDR3: CASSSDGGHTEAFF. The CDR3 bases are TGTGCCAGCAGCTCGGACGGTGGCCACACTGAAGCTTTCTTT. Drawing the rest from reference TRBV11-3 and TRBJ1-1, the complete variable domain is EAGVVQSPRYKIIEKKQPVAFWCNPISGHNTLYWYLQNLGQGPELLIRYENEEAVDDSQLPKDRFSAERLKGVDSTLKIQPAELGDSAVYLCASSSDGGHTEAFFGQGTRLTVV.